This T cell receptor (beta chain) was captured in a study of T cells in Graves' hyperthyroidism and ophthalmopathy. What was amplified from RNA transcripts were TCR beta CDR3 regions. HTBI primers were used for first-round RT-PCR of the TCR CDR3. One entry per CDR3 protein results from TCRdb running MiXCR on the multiplex PCR reads. The repertoire holds 550,000 to 700,000 distinct CDR3 sequences, with about 43% as singletons. With respect to this clonotype: The antigen remains undetermined. A read error may produce the germline difference seen at one junction end.

This CDR3 contains 16 residues. Germline CDR1 reads SGHAT; CDR2 reads FQNNGV. Broader study findings: The model forecast ophthalmopathy, anticipating it by a median 6.5 months before onset. Most clonotypes expanded in the thyroid (above 0.001) were also present in blood.

This chain uses TRBV11-2 with TRBJ1-5; TRBD1 is a possible D gene (6 bases). The source material was peripheral blood or thyroid tissue (not recorded which). The clonotype originates from an adult woman with Graves' disease, either hyperthyroidism or ophthalmopathy (not recorded which). The CDR3 DNA sequence: TGTGCCACCAGCAGGCGGACAGCTTATAGCAATCAGCCCCAGCATTTT. Its protein is CATSRRTAYSNQPQHF.